This T cell receptor (beta chain) stems from a study of cytomegalovirus exposure and HLA in healthy donors. Whole-study context: As released early, the data held some 85 million unique TCRs from HLA-typed donors.

As regards this clone: The antigen remains unidentified.

The primer mix had 60 Vbeta and 13 Jbeta primers. Clones were read by immunoSEQ multiplex PCR, and TCRdb kept only the in-frame ones, dropping some. The sample lists about 98,000 clones; around 75% were seen once. Germline V gene lookup returns CDR1 DFQATT and CDR2 SNEGSKA (reference sequence). Trimming cost V 3 bases and J 5 bases, with 4 bases left between them. The CDR3 is 11 residues long. General study results and limits: Listed as cytomegalovirus-associated were 150 to 200 TCR beta chains. In a later analysis, the majority of CMV-associated beta chains seemingly showed HLA restriction.

The material sequenced was PBMCs. This chain joins TRBV20-1 and TRBJ2-2; D call uncertain. The sequence was collected from a man between 18 and 35 years old in good health and CMV-seropositive. The CDR3 loop is CSASSTGELFF. The CDR3 coding sequence is TGCAGTGCTAGTAGTACCGGGGAGCTGTTTTTT.